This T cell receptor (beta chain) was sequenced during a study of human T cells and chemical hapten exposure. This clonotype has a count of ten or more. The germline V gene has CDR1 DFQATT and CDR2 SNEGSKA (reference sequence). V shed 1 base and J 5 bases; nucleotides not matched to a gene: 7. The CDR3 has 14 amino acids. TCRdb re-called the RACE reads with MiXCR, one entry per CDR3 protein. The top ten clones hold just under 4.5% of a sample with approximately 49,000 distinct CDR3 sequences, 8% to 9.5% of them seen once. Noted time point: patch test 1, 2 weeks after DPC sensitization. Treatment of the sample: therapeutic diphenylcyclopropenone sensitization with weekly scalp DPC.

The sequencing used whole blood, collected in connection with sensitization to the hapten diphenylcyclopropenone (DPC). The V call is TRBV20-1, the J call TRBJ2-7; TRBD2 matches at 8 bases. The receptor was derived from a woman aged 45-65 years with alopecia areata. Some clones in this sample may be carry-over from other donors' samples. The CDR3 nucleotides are TGCAGTGCTAGAGTACCGGGAGGGTTGAACGAGCAGTACTTC. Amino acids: CSARVPGGLNEQYF.